This is a list of T cell receptor beta chains from one sample in a study of T-cell reconstitution after alpha-beta-depleted transplantation in children. TCRdb ran MiXCR on the PCR reads and lists one entry per CDR3 protein. The profile shows approximately 350,000 distinct CDR3 sequences, under 13% of them singletons. The specimen comprised PBMCs from the stem cell graft donor, sampled from the stem cell graft. Receptor source: a human donor who donated a stem cell graft to a child with acute lymphoblastic leukemia. The CDR3 runs from the conserved cysteine through the conserved F or W.

v_gene: TRBV20-1; j_gene: TRBJ2-1; CDR3aa: CSARMGTSGSNEQFF
v_gene: TRBV27; j_gene: TRBJ2-5; CDR3aa: CASSPGEPRWFEETQYF
v_gene: TRBV7-9; j_gene: TRBJ2-1; CDR3aa: CASYGSGNNEQFF
v_gene: TRBV7-8; j_gene: TRBJ2-3; CDR3aa: CASSWQADTQYF
v_gene: TRBV12-3/TRBV12-4; j_gene: TRBJ2-3; CDR3aa: CASRTLNQDTQYF
v_gene: TRBV5-1; j_gene: TRBJ1-4; CDR3aa: CASSLDEGPATNEKLFF
v_gene: TRBV5-1; j_gene: TRBJ2-1; CDR3aa: CASRTRTGRGSEQFF
v_gene: TRBV6-1; j_gene: TRBJ2-7; CDR3aa: CASTRDRGYEQYF
v_gene: TRBV7-2; j_gene: TRBJ1-4; CDR3aa: CASSLRRSSQTQREKLFF
v_gene: TRBV4-1; j_gene: TRBJ1-1; CDR3aa: CASSQGSGHPNTEAFF
v_gene: TRBV20-1; j_gene: TRBJ2-1; CDR3aa: CSAAGGGGSYNEQFF
v_gene: TRBV28; j_gene: TRBJ2-5; CDR3aa: CASSFRLAEVSEETQYF
v_gene: TRBV9; j_gene: TRBJ2-2; CDR3aa: CASSVAGTGELFF
v_gene: TRBV18; j_gene: TRBJ2-5; CDR3aa: CASSPNQGLGETQYF
v_gene: TRBV20-1; j_gene: TRBJ2-3; CDR3aa: CSASVLRESTDTQYF
v_gene: TRBV7-9; j_gene: TRBJ2-2; CDR3aa: CASRPDTGELFF
v_gene: TRBV11-1; j_gene: TRBJ2-1; CDR3aa: CASSFPQGLAGGPHNEQFF
v_gene: TRBV29-1; j_gene: TRBJ1-4; CDR3aa: CSVTLGGTNEKLFF
v_gene: TRBV7-2; j_gene: TRBJ2-3; CDR3aa: CASSHPSDTQYF
v_gene: TRBV7-8; j_gene: TRBJ2-7; CDR3aa: CASSPHRLAGGRHYEQYF
v_gene: TRBV28; j_gene: TRBJ1-2; CDR3aa: CATIGQNYGYTF
v_gene: TRBV29-1; j_gene: TRBJ1-2; CDR3aa: CSVAPALNYGYTF
v_gene: TRBV6-5; j_gene: TRBJ1-1; CDR3aa: CASSYGGLGNTEAFF
v_gene: TRBV5-5; j_gene: TRBJ2-4; CDR3aa: CASSQNLGGLAKNIQYF
v_gene: TRBV12-3/TRBV12-4; j_gene: TRBJ2-2; CDR3aa: CASSQRWVGELFF
v_gene: TRBV20-1; j_gene: TRBJ2-1; CDR3aa: CSARRGRRGLAESLGEQFF
v_gene: TRBV5-5; j_gene: TRBJ1-2; CDR3aa: CASSFSGTNYGYTF
v_gene: TRBV7-2; j_gene: TRBJ2-7; CDR3aa: CASSQGPTGEVYEQYF
v_gene: TRBV25-1; j_gene: TRBJ2-1; CDR3aa: CASSGPMTPVDEQFF
v_gene: TRBV7-8; j_gene: TRBJ2-2; CDR3aa: CATSGRGGWTGELFF
v_gene: TRBV4-1; j_gene: TRBJ2-2; CDR3aa: CASSQEGLASTGELFF
v_gene: TRBV12-3/TRBV12-4; j_gene: TRBJ2-6; CDR3aa: CASSSLLGTGDNSGANVLTF